The rows below give T cell receptor beta chains drawn from one sample of a study of cytotoxic CD8 clonotypes in ibrutinib-treated CLL. The repertoire was sequenced with immunoSEQ multiplex PCR; TCRdb's copy has only in-frame clones and lacks some. The sample lists some 160,000 clones, around 84% occurring once. Sequencing was performed on PBMCs, taken after 12 months of ibrutinib treatment. Every receptor here comes from a human donor with chronic lymphocytic leukemia. Both conserved end residues are part of each CDR3. Each record gives: D gene, V gene, CDR3 protein. A D gene is named only where the DNA matches it firmly.

.	TRBV27	CASSLLGPNQPQHF
.	TRBV11-3	CASPRGGDRESNQPQHF
TRBD2	TRBV14	CASSQSSFLGGTDTQYF
.	TRBV5-1	CASSLVAQETQYF
TRBD1	TRBV30	CAWRQGLNEKLFF
TRBD2	TRBV7-6	CASSVTNTSGGSYEQYF
.	TRBV6-6	CASTTSRQETQYF
TRBD1	TRBV5-4	CASSSTDRAQTQYF
TRBD1	TRBV7-2	CASSSRQGGYEQYF
.	TRBV27	CASRPRLGTLQETQYF
.	TRBV5-1	CASSLEAGQPQHF
.	TRBV4-3	CASSQAEGTDTDTQYF
.	TRBV29-1	CSVIGFGSYEQYF
TRBD2	TRBV9	CASSVPTSGGSREQFF
TRBD2	TRBV28	CASVPGLAGGSSSYNEQFF
.	TRBV28	CASSLEGHGYTF
.	TRBV7-8	CASSTRTAINEKLFF
.	TRBV5-1	CASSLSGGSNQPQHF
.	TRBV5-1	CASSLVYGNYEQYF
.	TRBV5-3	CARSLSGSPEAFF
.	TRBV7-2	CASSLAGQGMNTEAFF
TRBD1	TRBV30	CAWRDRVNTEAFF
.	TRBV7-9	CASSSEGGNEQFF
.	TRBV10-3	CSSGPASYEQYF
.	TRBV19	CASSPQGTRRYGYTF
.	TRBV28	CASSLLTVSYEQYF
.	TRBV18	CASSQASNEQFF
.	TRBV29-1	CSVAPRLSYNEQFF
TRBD1	TRBV9	CASSITGGAHNEQFF
.	TRBV18	CASSRIWEKNIQYF
.	TRBV6-5	CASSYSQGQAFF
TRBD1	TRBV7-9	CASSLTGDEQYF
.	TRBV7-2	CASSQTGAQDTEAFF
TRBD2	TRBV4-2	CASSQGGVGGRAGETQYF
TRBD2	TRBV5-6	CASSKPSGSLYEQYF
.	TRBV11-2	CASSPLGRLAGELFF